These 25 T cell receptor beta chains were sequenced from one sample in a study of control samples from healthy donors and cancer patients. Repertoires were generated with immunoSEQ multiplex PCR, while TCRdb's copy carries only in-frame clones and drops some. Of 150,000 to 200,000 clones detected, about 94% appear once; the ten largest clones hold 13% to 15%. Specimen: PBMCs. The receptors shown here come from a man aged 60 to 75 with colorectal cancer.

This clone was seen only once. This rearrangement joins TRBV4-3 to TRBJ2-7; tentatively, D is TRBD1 or TRBD2 (5 bases each). V lost 0 bases and J 9 bases, leaving 12 bases between the germline ends. The CDR3 length is 13 residues. Germline V lookup: CDR1 LGHNA, CDR2 YSLEER. CDR3 nucleotides: TGCGCCAGCAGCCAAGACGGGGCAAAAAGGCAGTACTTC. It translates to CASSQDGAKRQYF.

V gene TRBV28 combines with J gene TRBJ1-5; D not certain. CDR1 and CDR2 from the germline V gene are MDHEN and SYDVKM. CDR3 length: 14 residues. V dropped 1 base and J dropped 3 bases, with 7 bases sitting between them. Here the CDR3 reads CASSLFWANQPQHF. The CDR3, as DNA: TGTGCCAGCAGTTTATTCTGGGCCAATCAGCCCCAGCATTTT.

This rearrangement joins TRBV13 to TRBJ2-3; unclear D gene. The CDR3 contains 13 residues. Between the trimmed V and J ends, which lost 1 base and 2 bases, there was a span of 4 bases. CDR1 and CDR2 (germline): PRHDT, FYEKMQ (reference sequence). The CDR3, as DNA: TGTGCCAGCAGCTTAGCGGACACAGATACGCAGTATTTT. It translates to CASSLADTDTQYF.

The chain employs TRBV5-5 and TRBJ2-5, with D possibly matching TRBD2 (7 bases). With 0 bases removed from V and 1 base from J, the gap between germline ends came to 10 bases. This CDR3 spans 15 amino acids. The germline V gene encodes CDR1 SGHKS and CDR2 YYEKEE (reference sequence). The CDR3 coding sequence is TGTGCCAGCAGCTTGGTGGCGGGGGCCCAAGAGACCCAGTACTTC. This gives the protein CASSLVAGAQETQYF. Complete variable domain (other parts from reference TRBV5-5 and TRBJ2-5): DAGVTQSPTHLIKTRGQQVTLRCSPISGHKSVSWYQQVLGQGPQFIFQYYEKEERGRGNFPDRFSARQFPNYSSELNVNALLLGDSALYLCASSLVAGAQETQYFGPGTRLLVL.

This clone was observed once. This chain connects TRBV4-3 to TRBJ1-4, with 7 nucleotides matching TRBD1. The length of the CDR3 is 15 residues. Looked up from germline, CDR1 is LGHNA and CDR2 is YSLEER. V lost 0 bases and J lost 7; bases outside the gene matches: 5. The CDR3 spells CASSQDWQGGEKLFF. In DNA form, the CDR3 reads TGCGCCAGCAGCCAAGATTGGCAGGGGGGTGAAAAACTGTTTTTT.

This rearrangement joins TRBV19 to TRBJ1-1; D uncertain. This CDR3 is 11 amino acids long. V lost 5 bases, J lost 2 bases, and 3 bases lay in between. CDR1 and CDR2 from the germline V gene are LNHDA and SQIVND (reference sequence). The CDR3 reads CASSANTEAFF. The CDR3 nucleotides read TGTGCCAGTAGTGCCAACACTGAAGCTTTCTTT.

The V call is TRBV19, the J call TRBJ2-2; 7 bases are a match to TRBD1. The length of the CDR3 is 17 residues. CDR1 and CDR2 from the germline V gene are LNHDA and SQIVND (reference sequence). V lost 8 bases to trimming and J lost 2 bases; unmatched junction nucleotides: 14. The CDR3 region is CASSGFIGQANTGELFF. CDR3 nucleotides: TGTGCCAGTTCTGGGTTTATCGGACAGGCTAACACCGGGGAGCTGTTTTTT.

The chain carries TRBV4-3 and TRBJ1-5; D ambiguous. The CDR3 is 13 residues long. CDR1 is LGHNA and CDR2 is YSLEER in the germline V gene. Trimming left V 0 bases short and J 3 bases short, with 3 bases between. The CDR3 sequence: CASSQEPNQPQHF. The CDR3 DNA follows: TGCGCCAGCAGCCAAGAGCCCAATCAGCCCCAGCATTTT.

The V call is TRBV6-5, the J call TRBJ2-6; TRBD1 is a possible D gene (8 bases). The germline V gene encodes CDR1 MNHEY and CDR2 SVGAGI. CDR3 size: 15 residues. The V end lost 5 bases, the J end lost 2 bases, and 10 bases lay between the germline ends. The CDR3 reads CASSTGGAGANVLTF. The CDR3 DNA is TGTGCCAGCAGTACAGGGGGGGCTGGGGCCAACGTCCTGACTTTC.

The genes are TRBV29-1 and TRBJ2-1; possibly TRBD1 for D (5 bases). Germline-derived CDR1 and CDR2 are SQVTM and ANQGSEA. Trimming took off 6 bases at V and 6 bases at J, with 18 bases between the two ends. CDR3 size: 14 residues. Here the CDR3 reads CSVASFAQGNEQFF. The CDR3, as DNA: TGCAGCGTCGCCTCTTTCGCGCAGGGCAATGAGCAGTTCTTC.

The rearrangement links TRBV6-2 or TRBV6-3 to TRBJ1-2, with 10 bases fitting TRBD1. V dropped 3 bases and J dropped 8; count of bases not matched to a gene: 12. The germline gives CDR1 MNHEY, CDR2 SVGEGT. The CDR3 is 16 amino acids. The chain's CDR3 is CASSYSSPGTGEGYTF. The CDR3 coding sequence is TGTGCCAGCAGTTATTCCTCTCCCGGGACAGGGGAAGGCTACACCTTC.

The rearrangement links TRBV28 to TRBJ2-3; 11 nucleotides match TRBD1. Germline values: CDR1 MDHEN, CDR2 SYDVKM. CDR3 length: 14 amino acids. The V segment lost 8 bases and the J segment 3 bases; nucleotides outside the gene matches: 4. DNA for the CDR3: TGTGCCAGCGGGGACAGGGGGAATACAGATACGCAGTATTTT. Translation gives CASGDRGNTDTQYF.

This rearrangement joins TRBV12-3 or TRBV12-4 to TRBJ2-5, with D possibly matching TRBD2 (5 bases). The CDR3 covers 13 residues. Between the trimmed V and J ends, which lost 7 bases and 8 bases, there was a span of 17 bases. CDR3 coding DNA: TGTGCCAGCACCCTCGGCCCCGAGGGAACCCAGTACTTC. It is translated as CASTLGPEGTQYF.

Only a few counts were recorded for this clone. The rearrangement uses TRBV7-2 and TRBJ1-5; D gene unclear. The CDR3 runs to 13 residues. Germline lookup yields CDR1 SGHTA and CDR2 FQGNSA. V gave up 5 bases and J gave up 5 bases, with 10 bases separating them. The CDR3: CASSPDTDQPQHF. CDR3 bases: TGTGCCAGCAGCCCAGACACAGATCAGCCCCAGCATTTT. The full variable domain, its missing parts supplied by reference TRBV7-2 and TRBJ1-5, is GAGVSQSPSNKVTEKGKDVELRCDPISGHTALYWYRQSLGQGLEFLIYFQGNSAPDKSGLPSDRFSAERTGGSVSTLTIQRTQQEDSAVYLCASSPDTDQPQHFGDGTRLSIL.

Comment on this clone: Different DNA sequences within this sample yield the same CDR3. The chain carries TRBV3-1 (or the pseudogene TRBV3-2) and TRBJ1-3, with 7 bases lining up with TRBD1. After removal of 1 base from V and 4 bases from J, the junction contained 4 bases not matched to a gene. Germline-derived CDR1 and CDR2 are LGHDT and YNNKEL (reference sequence). The CDR3 runs 15 residues. CDR3 sequence reads: CASSQVTGTGNTIYF. The DNA of the CDR3 is TGTGCCAGCAGCCAAGTGACAGGGACCGGAAACACCATATATTTT.

V and J are TRBV29-1 and TRBJ2-7; no clear D. The CDR3 spans 13 residues. The germline V and J ends were trimmed by 8 bases and 2 bases, with 16 bases remaining between them. Germline V lookup: CDR1 SQVTM, CDR2 ANQGSEA. The CDR3 loop is CSYRTDFPYEQYF. As DNA, the CDR3 is TGCAGCTATCGTACGGATTTCCCCTACGAGCAGTACTTC.

This clone was recorded once. J is TRBJ1-6 and V is TRBV10-3, with D perhaps TRBD1 (6 bases). CDR3 length: 15 amino acids. Per the germline V gene, CDR1 is ENHRY and CDR2 is SYGVKD. With 0 bases removed from V and 7 bases from J, the gap between germline ends came to 10 bases. CDR3: CAISESGRGNSPLHF. The CDR3 bases are TGTGCCATCAGTGAGTCCGGCAGGGGAAATTCACCCCTCCACTTT.

V and J are TRBV12-3 or TRBV12-4 and TRBJ2-5, with 7 positions matching TRBD1. This CDR3 is built from 13 residues. J gave up 3 bases and V 3 bases, and 1 base lay outside the gene matches. CDR3 bases: TGTGCCAGCAGTTTGGGACAGAAAGAGACCCAGTACTTC. It encodes CASSLGQKETQYF.

The V call is TRBV3-1 (or the pseudogene TRBV3-2), the J call TRBJ1-2, with 10 nucleotides matching TRBD1. Germline assignment: CDR1 LGHDT and CDR2 YNNKEL (reference sequence). The V segment lost 6 bases and the J segment 6 bases; nucleotides outside the gene matches: 4. This CDR3 has 13 amino acids. The CDR3 DNA reads TGTGCCAGCAGTCGACAGGGGGCAGATGGCTACACCTTC. It specifies CASSRQGADGYTF.

This chain links TRBV25-1 with TRBJ2-2; TRBD1 matches at 9 bases. J lost 4 bases, V lost 5 bases, and 2 bases had no gene match. Germline V CDR1 and CDR2: MGHDK, SYGVNS. The CDR3 extends over 14 amino acids. The chain's CDR3 is CASSKQGATGELFF. CDR3 in DNA: TGTGCCAGCAGTAAACAGGGGGCCACCGGGGAGCTGTTTTTT.

The chain couples TRBV30 to TRBJ1-1; 7 positions agree with TRBD1. Germline V gives CDR1 GTSNPN, CDR2 SVGIG (reference sequence). The V and J ends lost 8 bases and 0 bases, in that order; junction bases with no gene match: 3. This CDR3 has 12 amino acids. CDR3 residues: CAGDRVNTEAFF. CDR3 nucleotides: TGTGCCGGGGACAGAGTGAACACTGAAGCTTTCTTT.

The V and J genes are TRBV5-1 and TRBJ1-1; a possible D gene is TRBD1 (5 bases). Per the germline V gene, CDR1 is SGHRS and CDR2 is YFSETQ. The germline V and J ends were trimmed by 1 base and 2 bases, with 12 bases remaining between them. The CDR3 sequence is 15 residues long. As DNA, the CDR3 is TGCGCCAGCAGCTTGACCGGGGCTACAAACACTGAAGCTTTCTTT. Protein: CASSLTGATNTEAFF. The full variable domain, with the rest looked up from reference TRBV5-1 and TRBJ1-1, is KAGVTQTPRYLIKTRGQQVTLSCSPISGHRSVSWYQQTPGQGLQFLFEYFSETQRNKGNFPGRFSGRQFSNSRSEMNVSTLELGDSALYLCASSLTGATNTEAFFGQGTRLTVV.

V gene TRBV19 combines with J gene TRBJ1-2; D unclear. This CDR3 contains 14 residues. From germline, CDR1 is LNHDA and CDR2 SQIVND (reference sequence). The V gene lost 4 bases and the J gene lost 2 bases, with 11 bases spanning the gap. CDR3 loop: CASSTAGGNYGYTF. The CDR3 DNA sequence: TGTGCCAGTAGTACGGCTGGAGGGAACTATGGCTACACCTTC.

This rearrangement joins TRBV21-1 to TRBJ2-5; TRBD2, the table's D call, was not compared with the DNA. TRBV21-1 corresponds to a pseudogene. There are 14 residues in the CDR3. As DNA, the CDR3 is TGTGCCAGCAGTCCTAGGGACTTCCAAGAGACCCAGTACTTC. Its translation: CASSPRDFQETQYF.

The rearrangement joins TRBV6-5 to TRBJ2-7; no reliable D call. The V gene lost 2 bases and the J gene lost 7 bases, with 15 bases spanning the gap. Germline values: CDR1 MNHEY, CDR2 SVGAGI. This CDR3 contains 14 residues. CDR3: CASSYRTPLEEQYF. CDR3 DNA: TGTGCCAGCAGTTACAGGACCCCATTGGAAGAGCAGTACTTC.